This T cell receptor (beta chain) came from a study of glioma-infiltrating T cells after dendritic cell vaccination. Time point reported: after dendritic cell vaccination, including at tumor progression/relapse. PBMC were collected before vaccination, two weeks after the third vaccination, and at progression. Clones were sequenced by immunoSEQ multiplex PCR, and TCRdb holds only the in-frame ones, with some missing. This sample has tens of thousands of clones, with 89% found just once. Germline CDR1 and CDR2: LNHDA and SQIVND (reference sequence). Deletions cut 5 bases from V and 7 bases from J, with 14 bases between. This CDR3 contains 13 residues.

This TCR was recovered from a human donor with glioblastoma. The source was blood, collected after dendritic cell vaccination. This chain uses TRBV19 with TRBJ1-1; D unresolved. CDR3 bases: TGTGCCAGTAGTGGGAGACTGGTCAATGAAGCTTTCTTT. This gives the protein CASSGRLVNEAFF.